This T cell receptor beta chain comes out of a study of T cell responses to AZD1222 COVID-19 vaccine. Overall study findings and caveats: Reports indicate that nearly half of spike-specific TCRs are directed at unmutated variant regions.

Only in-frame clones appear in the TCRdb table, and some are missing; sequencing was by immunoSEQ multiplex PCR. This repertoire shows 75,000 to 95,000 clones, about 88% found once; its top ten account for 4.2%. Trimming cost V 0 bases and J 7 bases; bases outside gene matches: 2. The CDR3 is made up of 14 amino acids. Germline-derived CDR1 and CDR2 are SGHRS and YFSETQ. Remarks on this clone: Its cognate antigen is unknown.

This receptor was obtained from an adult in good health. The specimen comprised peripheral blood, sampled on day 0 of AZD1222 vaccination. The gene calls are TRBV5-1 and TRBJ1-5, with 9 bases aligning to TRBD1. The CDR3 protein is CASSLGTGVQPQHF. CDR3 sequence (DNA): TGCGCCAGCAGCTTGGGGACAGGGGTACAGCCCCAGCATTTT.